Listed below are T cell receptor beta chains from one sample, sequenced in a study of response to subunit inactivated influenza vaccine. TCRdb used MiXCR to reprocess the RT-PCR reads, holding one entry per CDR3 protein. The sample yields roughly 670,000 distinct CDR3 sequences, roughly 15% seen once. The input for sequencing was PBMCs from blood, taken roughly 2 weeks before vaccination. The receptors originated from a man aged 45 to 65 who received an inactivated influenza vaccine. Each CDR3 is given without its conserved first and last residue.

J gene: TRBJ2-7
V gene: TRBV7-2
CDR3 protein: ASSLEGRGYEQY

J gene: TRBJ2-4
V gene: TRBV6-1
CDR3 protein: ASSHDRGIAKNIQY

J gene: TRBJ2-5
V gene: TRBV5-6
CDR3 protein: ASSLGTGIYTQETQY

J gene: TRBJ1-5
V gene: TRBV5-5
CDR3 protein: ASSWGGGLNQPQH

J gene: TRBJ2-7
V gene: TRBV28
CDR3 protein: ASSDEDQY

J gene: TRBJ2-3
V gene: TRBV12-3/TRBV12-4
CDR3 protein: ASSPHGQRTDTQY

J gene: TRBJ1-5
V gene: TRBV19
CDR3 protein: ASSPQSSNQPQH

J gene: TRBJ2-5
V gene: TRBV20-1
CDR3 protein: SSFATGEETQY

J gene: TRBJ2-1
V gene: TRBV28
CDR3 protein: ASSFLGTRAREQF

J gene: TRBJ2-3
V gene: TRBV12-3/TRBV12-4
CDR3 protein: ASSLDGQVGTDTQY

J gene: TRBJ2-5
V gene: TRBV4-2
CDR3 protein: ASSQGHDGETQY

J gene: TRBJ2-7
V gene: TRBV7-2
CDR3 protein: ASSLAGTVPDYEQY

J gene: TRBJ1-5
V gene: TRBV10-3
CDR3 protein: AISESERDQPQH

J gene: TRBJ2-2
V gene: TRBV24-1
CDR3 protein: ATSNSWTGYTGELF

J gene: TRBJ1-1
V gene: TRBV5-1
CDR3 protein: ASSPQYKGVGAF

J gene: TRBJ1-1
V gene: TRBV6-5
CDR3 protein: ASSFGHRNTEAF

J gene: TRBJ2-3
V gene: TRBV5-6
CDR3 protein: ASSWTVPSTDTQY

J gene: TRBJ1-5
V gene: TRBV12-3/TRBV12-4
CDR3 protein: ASRKEWTGVGQPQH

J gene: TRBJ1-2
V gene: TRBV10-3
CDR3 protein: AISSGTEDGYT

J gene: TRBJ2-5
V gene: TRBV12-3/TRBV12-4
CDR3 protein: ASSRDSEGETQY

J gene: TRBJ1-5
V gene: TRBV7-9
CDR3 protein: ASSQTGNLGQPQH

J gene: TRBJ1-6
V gene: TRBV2
CDR3 protein: ASRGQNNSPLH

J gene: TRBJ2-1
V gene: TRBV7-9
CDR3 protein: ASSSVRGEQF

J gene: TRBJ1-2
V gene: TRBV20-1
CDR3 protein: SATQGVNYGYT

J gene: TRBJ2-5
V gene: TRBV5-1
CDR3 protein: ASSLRAGGPGQETQY

J gene: TRBJ2-3
V gene: TRBV30
CDR3 protein: ASTTGGPDTQY

J gene: TRBJ2-7
V gene: TRBV20-1
CDR3 protein: SARDLDTFSYEQY

J gene: TRBJ2-2
V gene: TRBV10-3
CDR3 protein: AISRDRAAGELF

J gene: TRBJ2-5
V gene: TRBV3-1
CDR3 protein: ASSQYGTGETQY

J gene: TRBJ1-2
V gene: TRBV20-1
CDR3 protein: SASGTPTHYGYT

J gene: TRBJ2-7
V gene: TRBV18
CDR3 protein: ASSPTGTGGSKQY

J gene: TRBJ1-5
V gene: TRBV7-8
CDR3 protein: ASSNYWQNSNQPQH

J gene: TRBJ2-7
V gene: TRBV28
CDR3 protein: ATLEQVYYEQY

J gene: TRBJ1-5
V gene: TRBV5-4
CDR3 protein: ASSLEAEQPQH

J gene: TRBJ1-2
V gene: TRBV6-2/TRBV6-3
CDR3 protein: ASSYSRPDHNYGYT

J gene: TRBJ1-2
V gene: TRBV4-3
CDR3 protein: ASSQWPGTNYGYT

J gene: TRBJ1-2
V gene: TRBV11-1
CDR3 protein: ASSPIPGQGWLANYGYT

J gene: TRBJ2-1
V gene: TRBV27
CDR3 protein: ASTKLPYNEQF

J gene: TRBJ1-5
V gene: TRBV2
CDR3 protein: ASSNRVNQPQH

J gene: TRBJ1-2
V gene: TRBV20-1
CDR3 protein: SASPPAYYGYT

J gene: TRBJ2-7
V gene: TRBV15
CDR3 protein: ATSGTSGIHEQY

J gene: TRBJ2-3
V gene: TRBV14
CDR3 protein: ASSLYRDRISDTQY

J gene: TRBJ2-7
V gene: TRBV4-1
CDR3 protein: ASSQDPPGRTYEQY

J gene: TRBJ2-1
V gene: TRBV12-3/TRBV12-4
CDR3 protein: ASSLGSEQF

J gene: TRBJ2-7
V gene: TRBV6-2/TRBV6-3
CDR3 protein: ASSYSIEGNEQY

J gene: TRBJ1-1
V gene: TRBV12-3/TRBV12-4
CDR3 protein: ASSPPVGEAF

J gene: TRBJ2-3
V gene: TRBV5-1
CDR3 protein: ASTSGGTTSTDTQY

J gene: TRBJ2-1
V gene: TRBV24-1
CDR3 protein: ATSDLGTGVRNEQF

J gene: TRBJ2-1
V gene: TRBV12-3/TRBV12-4
CDR3 protein: ASSSRGYEQF

J gene: TRBJ1-5
V gene: TRBV15
CDR3 protein: ATSGGKNQPQH

J gene: TRBJ2-3
V gene: TRBV7-6
CDR3 protein: ASSPMGLEIGDTQY

J gene: TRBJ1-1
V gene: TRBV6-2/TRBV6-3
CDR3 protein: ASSYAVTEAF

J gene: TRBJ1-1
V gene: TRBV7-2
CDR3 protein: ASSLERGGATEAF

J gene: TRBJ2-7
V gene: TRBV5-1
CDR3 protein: ASSLPGSVHEQY